The rows below give T cell receptor beta chains drawn from one sample of a study of T cells in localized non-small cell lung cancer. The protocol was immunoSEQ multiplex PCR, while the TCRdb copy is restricted to in-frame clones and leaves out a portion. Among 100,000 to 150,000 clones listed, approximately 88% were seen once. Here the sequenced sample was peripheral blood, taken before any cancer treatment. The receptors derive from a female donor of 60 years or more with stage I lung adenocarcinoma. Each CDR3 is given with its conserved first and last residue. Fields, in order: V gene, clone size, J gene, D gene, CDR3 protein. A D gene is named only where the DNA matches it firmly. Where a row states a size, it is once, few, many or the class of an expanded clone; other rows omit it.

V gene: TRBV5-1; clone size: -; J gene: TRBJ1-1; D gene: -; CDR3 protein: CASSPVQGTEAFF
V gene: TRBV25-1; clone size: -; J gene: TRBJ2-5; D gene: TRBD1; CDR3 protein: CASSGLGQGWAQYF
V gene: TRBV7-9; clone size: -; J gene: TRBJ2-5; D gene: -; CDR3 protein: CASSFLAIQETQYF
V gene: TRBV28; clone size: -; J gene: TRBJ2-1; D gene: TRBD1; CDR3 protein: CATFSRTGDPEQFF
V gene: TRBV6-5; clone size: -; J gene: TRBJ2-3; D gene: -; CDR3 protein: CASARAVATDTQYF
V gene: TRBV7-6; clone size: few; J gene: TRBJ2-3; D gene: TRBD2; CDR3 protein: CASSLGSGLGSTDTQYF
V gene: TRBV28; clone size: -; J gene: TRBJ2-2; D gene: TRBD1; CDR3 protein: CASSRPGQGSGELFF
V gene: TRBV2; clone size: -; J gene: TRBJ1-3; D gene: -; CDR3 protein: CASTRDDISGNTIYF
V gene: TRBV29-1; clone size: once; J gene: TRBJ1-2; D gene: TRBD1; CDR3 protein: CSAGQGDNYGYTF
V gene: TRBV29-1; clone size: -; J gene: TRBJ1-1; D gene: -; CDR3 protein: CSERGADTEAFF
V gene: TRBV18; clone size: once; J gene: TRBJ2-1; D gene: TRBD2; CDR3 protein: CASSSPSGAYNEQFF
V gene: TRBV2; clone size: -; J gene: TRBJ1-2; D gene: -; CDR3 protein: CASSRGDPGYTF
V gene: TRBV7-2; clone size: -; J gene: TRBJ2-1; D gene: TRBD2; CDR3 protein: CASSLGGGNEQFF
V gene: TRBV29-1; clone size: -; J gene: TRBJ1-1; D gene: -; CDR3 protein: CSVANVEAFF
V gene: TRBV6-1; clone size: -; J gene: TRBJ1-1; D gene: TRBD1; CDR3 protein: CASSEGATGSTEAFF
V gene: TRBV9; clone size: -; J gene: TRBJ2-3; D gene: -; CDR3 protein: CASSAGGPDTQYF